Listed below are T cell receptor beta chains from one sample, sequenced in a study of shared clonotypes between healthy human individuals. The repertoire was sequenced with immunoSEQ multiplex PCR; TCRdb's copy has only in-frame clones and lacks some. The data show some 2.1 million clones, 85% to 95% seen once. What was sequenced was naive CD8+ T cells from PBMCs. These receptors all stem from a man aged 18 to 30 in good health. Some clones in this sample may be carry-over from other donors' samples. Both conserved end residues are part of each CDR3. A D gene is named only where the DNA matches it firmly. Clone size, where shown, is once, few, many, or a class for clones that have expanded.

j_gene	d_gene	abundance	v_gene	CDR3aa	CDR3nt
TRBJ2-7	-	-	TRBV28	CASIDGRYAYEQYF	TGTGCCAGCATTGATGGACGGTATGCCTACGAGCAGTACTTC
TRBJ2-3	-	-	TRBV9	CASSVTGRVTDTQYF	TGTGCCAGCAGCGTAACCGGCAGAGTAACAGATACGCAGTATTTT
TRBJ2-1	TRBD2	-	TRBV4-1	CASSLARLALGTEQFF	TGCGCCAGCAGCCTGGCCCGACTAGCCCTCGGGACTGAGCAGTTCTTC
TRBJ2-1	-	-	TRBV7-3	CASSSVKSNEQFF	TGTGCCAGCAGTTCCGTAAAAAGCAATGAGCAGTTCTTC
TRBJ1-1	-	-	TRBV27	CASSLPNTEAFF	TGTGCCAGCAGTCTGCCGAACACTGAAGCTTTCTTT
TRBJ2-1	-	-	TRBV7-9	CASSPRTHNEQFF	TGTGCCAGCAGCCCTCGGACACACAATGAGCAGTTCTTC
TRBJ2-3	TRBD2	-	TRBV29-1	CSVPGLAGVPDTQYF	TGCAGCGTTCCCGGACTAGCGGGAGTTCCAGATACGCAGTATTTT
TRBJ2-3	-	-	TRBV7-9	CASSPSLPALDTQYF	TGTGCCAGCAGCCCTTCCCTTCCTGCATTAGATACGCAGTATTTT
TRBJ1-2	-	-	TRBV7-8	CASSLSQQTNYGYTF	TGTGCCAGCAGCTTAAGTCAGCAAACTAACTATGGCTACACCTTC
TRBJ1-5	-	once	TRBV19	CASSTGAGRPQHF	TGTGCCAGTAGTACAGGGGCGGGGAGGCCCCAGCATTTT
TRBJ1-4	-	-	TRBV6-6	CASSLKRTATNEKLFF	TGTGCCAGCAGCCTCAAGAGGACAGCTACTAATGAAAAACTGTTTTTT
TRBJ1-1	-	-	TRBV19	CASHSRGSNTEAFF	TGTGCCAGCCATTCCAGAGGGTCGAACACTGAAGCTTTCTTT
TRBJ2-1	-	-	TRBV19	CASSGGPYNEQFF	TGTGCCAGTAGCGGAGGTCCCTACAATGAGCAGTTCTTC
TRBJ2-7	-	-	TRBV30	CAWSVGAEQYF	TGTGCCTGGAGTGTCGGGGCAGAGCAGTACTTC
TRBJ2-1	-	-	TRBV7-3	CASSLSSGPYNEQFF	TGTGCCAGCAGCCTCTCGAGTGGGCCCTACAATGAGCAGTTCTTC
TRBJ2-2	-	-	TRBV15	CATSSRDRSPGNTGELFF	TGTGCCACCAGCTCCCGGGACCGTTCCCCTGGGAACACCGGGGAGCTGTTTTTT
TRBJ2-2	TRBD2	-	TRBV27	CASSLGTSVNTGELFF	TGTGCCAGCAGTTTGGGGACTAGCGTAAACACCGGGGAGCTGTTTTTT
TRBJ2-1	TRBD1	-	TRBV27	CASTRTGGSYNEQFF	TGTGCCAGCACCCGGACAGGGGGGTCCTACAATGAGCAGTTCTTC
TRBJ2-7	TRBD1	-	TRBV11-2	CASSFNRGYEQYF	TGTGCCAGCAGCTTTAACAGGGGTTACGAGCAGTACTTC
TRBJ1-5	-	-	TRBV6-6	CASGYNQPQHF	TGTGCCAGCGGATACAATCAGCCCCAGCATTTT
TRBJ1-4	-	-	TRBV19	CASSIDLEETNEKLFF	TGTGCCAGTAGTATAGACCTGGAGGAGACTAATGAAAAACTGTTTTTT
TRBJ1-1	-	many	TRBV30	CAWSPGTGNTEAFF	TGTGCCTGGAGTCCCGGGACGGGGAACACTGAAGCTTTCTTT
TRBJ2-7	TRBD2	-	TRBV9	CASSPWGRAGAYEQYF	TGTGCCAGCAGCCCTTGGGGCAGGGCGGGAGCCTACGAGCAGTACTTC
TRBJ2-3	-	once	TRBV10-3	CAISEGGLDTQYF	TGTGCCATCAGTGAGGGGGGCTTGGATACGCAGTATTTT
TRBJ2-1	TRBD2	-	TRBV29-1	CSAWTSGNEQFF	TGCAGCGCCTGGACTAGCGGAAATGAGCAGTTCTTC
TRBJ2-1	TRBD2	-	TRBV9	CASSRGTSLANEQFF	TGTGCCAGCAGCCGGGGGACTAGTCTAGCCAATGAGCAGTTCTTC
TRBJ2-1	TRBD2	-	TRBV7-9	CASSPTPGGNNEQFF	TGTGCCAGCAGCCCTACCCCGGGGGGGAACAATGAGCAGTTCTTC
TRBJ2-7	TRBD1	-	TRBV28	CASSPLHRGNNEQYF	TGTGCCAGCAGTCCGTTACACAGGGGGAACAACGAGCAGTACTTC
TRBJ2-3	-	-	TRBV4-1	CASSQDRGTDTQYF	TGCGCCAGCAGCCAAGATCGCGGGACAGATACGCAGTATTTT
TRBJ1-1	TRBD1	few	TRBV29-1	CSVGDRGWETEAFF	TGCAGCGTGGGGGACAGGGGATGGGAGACTGAAGCTTTCTTT
TRBJ2-1	TRBD2	-	TRBV11-2	CASSLSLAGMRDEQFF	TGTGCCAGCAGCTTAAGCTTAGCGGGAATGAGGGATGAGCAGTTCTTC
TRBJ1-1	TRBD1	-	TRBV14	CASSQGQGVDTEAFF	TGTGCCAGCAGCCAGGGACAGGGGGTAGACACTGAAGCTTTCTTT
TRBJ2-7	-	-	TRBV19	CASSIRTDYEQYF	TGTGCCAGTAGTATACGGACAGACTACGAGCAGTACTTC
TRBJ2-7	TRBD2	-	TRBV5-6	CASSTSGRVYEQYF	TGTGCCAGCAGCACAAGCGGGAGGGTCTACGAGCAGTACTTC
TRBJ1-2	-	once	TRBV19	CASYRDYGYTF	TGTGCCAGTTATCGAGACTATGGCTACACCTTC
TRBJ2-7	TRBD2	-	TRBV19	CASSIVTSGLYEQYF	TGTGCCAGTAGTATAGTAACTAGCGGGCTCTACGAGCAGTACTTC
TRBJ2-5	TRBD2	-	TRBV10-2	CASSELGLGGERETQYF	TGCGCCAGCAGTGAGTTGGGACTAGGGGGTGAGCGAGAGACCCAGTACTTC
TRBJ2-1	-	-	TRBV15	CATRGTVLNKQFF	TGTGCCACCCGAGGAACCGTTCTTAATAAGCAGTTCTTC
TRBJ2-5	TRBD2	-	TRBV7-8	CASSPPGLEETQYF	TGTGCCAGCAGCCCACCGGGACTAGAAGAAACCCAGTACTTC
TRBJ2-7	-	-	TRBV9	CASSVGGARLGEQYF	TGTGCCAGCAGCGTAGGAGGGGCCCGATTGGGCGAGCAGTACTTC
TRBJ2-1	TRBD2	-	TRBV5-1	CASSFPRLAGDSSSYNEQFF	TGCGCCAGCAGCTTTCCAAGACTAGCGGGAGATAGCAGCTCCTACAATGAGCAGTTCTTC
TRBJ2-7	TRBD2	-	TRBV29-1	CSVAGGRNYEQYF	TGCAGCGTTGCGGGGGGGAGAAACTACGAGCAGTACTTC
TRBJ1-4	TRBD1	once	TRBV27	CASSSRQGAEKLFF	TGTGCCAGCAGTTCACGACAGGGCGCCGAAAAACTGTTTTTT
TRBJ2-2	TRBD2	-	TRBV4-1	CAREPGRRETGELFF	TGCGCCAGGGAACCGGGACGGCGGGAGACCGGGGAGCTGTTTTTT
TRBJ1-5	-	once	TRBV29-1	CSVDMGGKVLSNQPQHF	TGCAGCGTTGATATGGGGGGGAAGGTGCTGAGCAATCAGCCCCAGCATTTT